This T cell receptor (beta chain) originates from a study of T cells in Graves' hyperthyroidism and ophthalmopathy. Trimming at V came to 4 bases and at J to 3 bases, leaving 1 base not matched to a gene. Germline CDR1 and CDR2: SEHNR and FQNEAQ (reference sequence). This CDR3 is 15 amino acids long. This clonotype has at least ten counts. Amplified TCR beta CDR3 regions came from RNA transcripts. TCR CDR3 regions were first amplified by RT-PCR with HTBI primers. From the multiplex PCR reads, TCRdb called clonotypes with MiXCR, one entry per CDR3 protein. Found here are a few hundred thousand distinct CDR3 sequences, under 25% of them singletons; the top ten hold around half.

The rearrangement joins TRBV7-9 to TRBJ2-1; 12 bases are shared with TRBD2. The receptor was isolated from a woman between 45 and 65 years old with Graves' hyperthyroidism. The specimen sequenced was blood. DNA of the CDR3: TGTGCCAGCAGCTCGACTAGCGGGAGCTACAATGAGCAGTTCTTC. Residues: CASSSTSGSYNEQFF.